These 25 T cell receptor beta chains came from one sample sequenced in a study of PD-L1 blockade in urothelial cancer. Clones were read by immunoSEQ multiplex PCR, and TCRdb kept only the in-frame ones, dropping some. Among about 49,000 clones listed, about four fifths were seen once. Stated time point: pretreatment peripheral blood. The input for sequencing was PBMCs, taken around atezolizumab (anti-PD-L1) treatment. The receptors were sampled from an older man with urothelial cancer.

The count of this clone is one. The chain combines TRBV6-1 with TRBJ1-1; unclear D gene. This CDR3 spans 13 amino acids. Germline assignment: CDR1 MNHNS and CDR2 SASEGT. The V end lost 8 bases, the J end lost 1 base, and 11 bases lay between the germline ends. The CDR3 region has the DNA TGTGCCAGCCTTGACAATACGAACACTGAAGCTTTCTTT. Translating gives CASLDNTNTEAFF.

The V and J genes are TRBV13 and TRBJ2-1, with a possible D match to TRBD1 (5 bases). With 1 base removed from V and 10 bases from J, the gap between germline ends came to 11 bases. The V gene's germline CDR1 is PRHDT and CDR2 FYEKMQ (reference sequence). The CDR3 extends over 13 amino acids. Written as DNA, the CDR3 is TGTGCCAGCAGCTTAGAAAGGGGCGGAGAGCAGTTCTTC. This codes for CASSLERGGEQFF.

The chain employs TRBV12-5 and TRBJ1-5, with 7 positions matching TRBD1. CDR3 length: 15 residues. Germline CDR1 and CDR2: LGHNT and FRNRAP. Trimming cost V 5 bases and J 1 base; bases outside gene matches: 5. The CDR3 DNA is TGTGCTAGTGGTGACCTGGGACAGAGCAATCAGCCCCAGCATTTT. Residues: CASGDLGQSNQPQHF.

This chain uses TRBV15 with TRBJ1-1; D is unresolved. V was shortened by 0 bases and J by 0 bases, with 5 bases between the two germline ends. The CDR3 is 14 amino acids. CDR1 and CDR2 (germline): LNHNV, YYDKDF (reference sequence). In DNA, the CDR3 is TGTGCCACCAGCAGAGATGCAGTGAACACTGAAGCTTTCTTT. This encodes CATSRDAVNTEAFF.

CDR3 sequence: CASSEPSSNTGELFF. CDR3 nucleotides: TGTGCCAGCAGTGAACCCAGTTCGAACACCGGGGAGCTGTTTTTT. The rearrangement links TRBV6-1 to TRBJ2-2; D unclear. Germline V lookup: CDR1 MNHNS, CDR2 SASEGT. V lost 2 bases to trimming and J lost 0 bases, with 7 bases between them. This CDR3 comprises 15 residues.

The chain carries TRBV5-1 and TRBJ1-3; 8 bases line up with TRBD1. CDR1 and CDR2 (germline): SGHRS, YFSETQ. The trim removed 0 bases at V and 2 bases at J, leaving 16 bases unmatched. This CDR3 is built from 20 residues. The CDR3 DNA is TGCGCCAGCAGCTTGGCCTGGGGGGCAAGACAGGGGCTCACTGGAAACACCATATATTTT. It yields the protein CASSLAWGARQGLTGNTIYF. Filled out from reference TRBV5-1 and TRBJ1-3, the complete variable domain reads KAGVTQTPRYLIKTRGQQVTLSCSPISGHRSVSWYQQTPGQGLQFLFEYFSETQRNKGNFPGRFSGRQFSNSRSEMNVSTLELGDSALYLCASSLAWGARQGLTGNTIYFGEGSWLTVV.

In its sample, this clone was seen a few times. CDR3 sequence reads: CAWSAGLAGRTDTQYF. CDR3 bases: TGTGCCTGGAGTGCGGGACTAGCGGGTAGGACAGATACGCAGTATTTT. This rearrangement joins TRBV30 to TRBJ2-3, with TRBD2 matching over 12 bases. The CDR3 sequence is 16 residues long. V was pared by 1 base and J by 3 bases, with 5 bases of the junction left unmatched. The germline V gene encodes CDR1 GTSNPN and CDR2 SVGIG (reference sequence). The entire variable domain, with the rest obtained from reference TRBV30 and TRBJ2-3, is as follows: SQTIHQWPATLVQPVGSPLSLECTVEGTSNPNLYWYRQAAGRGLQLLFYSVGIGQISSEVPQNLSASRPQDRQFILSSKKLLLSDSGFYLCAWSAGLAGRTDTQYFGPGTRLTVL.

The CDR3 region has the DNA TGTGCCACCAGCATGGAGGATCGAAGTAAGCAGTTCTTC. Amino acids: CATSMEDRSKQFF. V and J are TRBV15 and TRBJ2-1; TRBD2 might be the D (5 bases). Germline CDR1 and CDR2: LNHNV and YYDKDF (reference sequence). The CDR3 consists of 13 residues. Trimming took 4 bases from V and 11 from J, leaving 15 bases between them.

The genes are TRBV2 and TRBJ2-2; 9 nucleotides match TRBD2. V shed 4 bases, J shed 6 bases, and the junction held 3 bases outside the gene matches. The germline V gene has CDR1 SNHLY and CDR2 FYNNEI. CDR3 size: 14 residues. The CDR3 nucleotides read TGTGCCAGCAGTGCTCGGACTAGCGCCGGGGAGCTGTTTTTT. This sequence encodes CASSARTSAGELFF. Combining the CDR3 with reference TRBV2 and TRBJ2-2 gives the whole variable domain EPEVTQTPSHQVTQMGQEVILRCVPISNHLYFYWYRQILGQKVEFLVSFYNNEISEKSEIFDDQFSVERPDGSNFTLKIRSTKLEDSAMYFCASSARTSAGELFFGEGSRLTVL.

CDR3 coding DNA: TGTGCCAGCAGCCCCGGACAGGGGCATGGCTACACCTTC. As protein: CASSPGQGHGYTF. The chain couples TRBV11-2 to TRBJ1-2, with TRBD1 matching 9 bases. Trimming at V came to 5 bases and at J to 6 bases, leaving 4 bases not matched to a gene. The CDR3 totals 13 residues. CDR1 and CDR2 from the germline V gene are SGHAT and FQNNGV.

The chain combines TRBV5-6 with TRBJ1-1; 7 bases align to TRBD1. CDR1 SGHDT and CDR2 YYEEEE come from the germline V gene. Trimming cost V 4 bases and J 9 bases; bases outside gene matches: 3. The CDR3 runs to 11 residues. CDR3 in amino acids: CASSRDRQAFF. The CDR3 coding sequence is TGTGCCAGCAGCCGGGACAGACAAGCTTTCTTT. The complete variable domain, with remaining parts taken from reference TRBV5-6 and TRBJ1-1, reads DAGVTQSPTHLIKTRGQQVTLRCSPKSGHDTVSWYQQALGQGPQFIFQYYEEEERQRGNFPDRFSGHQFPNYSSELNVNALLLGDSALYLCASSRDRQAFFGQGTRLTVV.

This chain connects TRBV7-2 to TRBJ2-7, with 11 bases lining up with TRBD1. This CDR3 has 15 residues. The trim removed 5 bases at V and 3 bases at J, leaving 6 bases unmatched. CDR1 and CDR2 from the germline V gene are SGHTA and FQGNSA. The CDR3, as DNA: TGTGCCAGCAGCATATCCGGGACAGGGGGCTACGAGCAGTACTTC. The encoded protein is CASSISGTGGYEQYF.

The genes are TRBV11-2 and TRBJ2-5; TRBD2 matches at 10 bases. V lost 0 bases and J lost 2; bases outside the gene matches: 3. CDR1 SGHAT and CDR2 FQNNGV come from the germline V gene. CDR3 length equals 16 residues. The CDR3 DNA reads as TGTGCCAGCAGCTTAGATTTACTAGCGGGGCAAGAGACCCAGTACTTC. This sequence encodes CASSLDLLAGQETQYF.

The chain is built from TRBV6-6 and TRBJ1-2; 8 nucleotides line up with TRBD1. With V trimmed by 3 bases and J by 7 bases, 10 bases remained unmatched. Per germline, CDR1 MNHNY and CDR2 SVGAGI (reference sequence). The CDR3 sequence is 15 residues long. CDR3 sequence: CASSYSQGARVGYTF. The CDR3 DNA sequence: TGTGCCAGCAGTTATTCTCAGGGGGCGCGGGTTGGCTACACCTTC.

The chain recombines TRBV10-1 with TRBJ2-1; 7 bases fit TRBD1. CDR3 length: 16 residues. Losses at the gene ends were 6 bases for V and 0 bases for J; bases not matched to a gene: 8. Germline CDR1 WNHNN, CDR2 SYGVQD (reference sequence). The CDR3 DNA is TGCGCCAGCAGCGCCGGACAGGTTGGCTCCTACAATGAGCAGTTCTTC. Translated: CASSAGQVGSYNEQFF.

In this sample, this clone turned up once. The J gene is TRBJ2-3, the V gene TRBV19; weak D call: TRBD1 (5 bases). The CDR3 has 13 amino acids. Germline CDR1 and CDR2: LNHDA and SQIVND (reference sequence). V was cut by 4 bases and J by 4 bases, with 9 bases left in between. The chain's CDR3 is CASSSGHPDTQYF. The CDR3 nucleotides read TGTGCCAGTAGTAGCGGACACCCAGATACGCAGTATTTT.

The CDR3 DNA reads TGTGCCAGCAGTCCTCGGACTAGCATCTACGAGCAGTACTTC. This encodes CASSPRTSIYEQYF. V gene TRBV27 combines with J gene TRBJ2-7, with 8 bases identical to TRBD2. The trim removed 5 bases at V and 3 bases at J, leaving 6 bases unmatched. Looked up from germline, CDR1 is MNHEY and CDR2 is SMNVEV (reference sequence). The CDR3 consists of 14 residues.

DNA of the CDR3: TGTGCCAGCAGCCGAGGCGACGCCGAGCAGTACTTC. Its protein product is CASSRGDAEQYF. This chain joins TRBV11-3 and TRBJ2-7; no reliable D call. Trimming removed 5 bases at V and 6 bases at J, with 11 bases between. CDR3 length: 12 amino acids. Germline V gene lookup returns CDR1 SGHNT and CDR2 YENEEA.

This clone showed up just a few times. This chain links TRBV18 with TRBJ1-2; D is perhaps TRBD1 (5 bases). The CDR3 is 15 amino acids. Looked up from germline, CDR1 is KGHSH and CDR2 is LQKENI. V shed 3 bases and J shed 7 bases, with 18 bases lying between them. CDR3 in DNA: TGTGCCAGCTCACCCCTCGGGAGAGGGGAACGTGGCTACACCTTC. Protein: CASSPLGRGERGYTF.

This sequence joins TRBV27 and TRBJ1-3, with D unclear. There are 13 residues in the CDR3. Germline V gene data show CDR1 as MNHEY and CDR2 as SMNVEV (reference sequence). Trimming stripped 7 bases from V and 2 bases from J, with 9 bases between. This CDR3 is CASISLAGNTIYF. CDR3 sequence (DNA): TGTGCCAGCATATCTCTTGCTGGAAACACCATATATTTT.

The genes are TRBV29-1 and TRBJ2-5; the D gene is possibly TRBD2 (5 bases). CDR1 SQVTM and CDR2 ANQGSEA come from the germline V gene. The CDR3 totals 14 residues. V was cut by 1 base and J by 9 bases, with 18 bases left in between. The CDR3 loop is CSVEVSTAGVAQYF. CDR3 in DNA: TGCAGCGTTGAAGTCTCTACAGCCGGGGTGGCCCAGTACTTC.

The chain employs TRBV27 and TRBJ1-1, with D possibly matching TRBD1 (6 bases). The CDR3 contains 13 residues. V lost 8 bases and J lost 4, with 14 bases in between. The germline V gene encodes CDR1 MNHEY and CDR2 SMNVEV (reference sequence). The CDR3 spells CASQEIGGTEAFF. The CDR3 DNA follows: TGTGCCAGCCAGGAGATAGGGGGCACTGAAGCTTTCTTT.

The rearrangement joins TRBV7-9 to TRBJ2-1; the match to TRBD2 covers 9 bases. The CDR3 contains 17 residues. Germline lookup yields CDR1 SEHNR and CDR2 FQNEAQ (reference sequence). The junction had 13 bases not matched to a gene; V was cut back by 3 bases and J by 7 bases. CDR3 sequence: CASSFEASGMKGNEQFF. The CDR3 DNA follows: TGTGCCAGCAGCTTCGAGGCTAGCGGGATGAAGGGGAATGAGCAGTTCTTC.

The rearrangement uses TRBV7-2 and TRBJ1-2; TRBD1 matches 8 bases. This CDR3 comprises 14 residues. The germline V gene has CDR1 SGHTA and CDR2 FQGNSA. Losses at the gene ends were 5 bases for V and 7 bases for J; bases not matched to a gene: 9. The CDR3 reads CASSPTRDRTGYTF. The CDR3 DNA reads TGTGCCAGCAGCCCCACCCGGGACAGGACTGGCTACACCTTC.

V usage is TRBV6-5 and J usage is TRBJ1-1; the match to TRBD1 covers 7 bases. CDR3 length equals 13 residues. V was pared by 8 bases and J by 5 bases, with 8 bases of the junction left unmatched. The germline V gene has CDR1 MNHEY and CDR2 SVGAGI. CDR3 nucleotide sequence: TGTGCCAGCCAGGGACAGCCGGTTACTGAAGCTTTCTTT. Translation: CASQGQPVTEAFF.